This TCR beta chain comes out of a study of blood T cell repertoires in COVID-19. On the study more broadly: Acute and convalescent COVID-19 specimens originated in the United States, Italy and Spain. The analysed material was cDNA or gDNA that came from T cells, B-cell-depleted T cells, or PBMCs.

Only one count was recorded for this clone. In the original workflow: Estimated nucleated cell counts came from reference gene primer amplification. TCRdb's table, derived via immunoSEQ multiplex PCR, lists solely in-frame clones and lacks some. V, J and clone size reflect that table, while D and trimming were determined from the DNA. This table holds approximately 250,000 clones, roughly 90% found once. CDR1 SGHRS and CDR2 YFSETQ come from the germline V gene. This CDR3 contains 17 residues. The junction had 6 bases not matched to a gene; V was cut back by 3 bases and J by 1 base. The chain recombines TRBV5-1 with TRBJ1-3, with 11 bases lining up with TRBD1. This clonotype was sampled from a young man with active or convalescent COVID-19. The sequencing input was peripheral blood. DNA of the CDR3: TGCGCCAGCAGCTCAGGACAGGGGGCGCTTTCTGGAAACACCATATATTTT. Translating it yields CASSSGQGALSGNTIYF.